Listed here are 3 T cell receptor beta chains from one sample, sequenced in a study of T cell changes during pregnancy in multiple sclerosis. Profiling relied on immunoSEQ multiplex PCR, and the TCRdb table lists in-frame clones only, not all of them. The data show about 51,000 clones, approximately 94% seen once. Sequencing was performed on CD4+ T cells from peripheral blood mononuclear cells, taken in the second trimester of pregnancy. These TCRs come from a female donor with multiple sclerosis, enrolled in a pregnancy study.

The V and J genes are TRBV10-3 and TRBJ2-2, with D maybe TRBD1 (5 bases). Germline lookup yields CDR1 ENHRY and CDR2 SYGVKD. Trimming shortened V by 2 bases and J by 2 bases, and 6 bases separated the two germline ends. This CDR3 region has 14 residues. DNA of the CDR3: TGTGCCATCAGTGAGGACAGAAACACCGGGGAGCTGTTTTTT. This gives the protein CAISEDRNTGELFF.

CDR3: CASSVGGGSYEQYF. In nucleotides, the CDR3 is TGTGCCAGCAGCGTTGGGGGGGGCTCCTACGAGCAGTACTTC. The chain recombines TRBV4-2 with TRBJ2-7, with 7 bases matching TRBD2. V shed 5 bases and J 0 bases; nucleotides not matched to a gene: 4. CDR3 length: 14 amino acids. Per germline, CDR1 LGHNA and CDR2 YNFKEQ.

This CDR3 reads CSVEPSYGTEAFF. The DNA for the CDR3 is TGCAGCGTTGAGCCATCCTACGGCACTGAAGCTTTCTTT. V usage is TRBV29-1 and J usage is TRBJ1-1; D remains unclear. Germline CDR1 is SQVTM and CDR2 is ANQGSEA. CDR3 size: 13 residues. V lost 3 bases to trimming and J lost 4 bases, with 12 bases between them.